This entry lists 21 T cell receptor beta chains sequenced from one sample in a study of Ad26.COV2.S vaccination and SARS-CoV-2 variants. Noted treatment: about 20 received Ad26.COV2.S at low or high dose, single or two shots; several received placebo; per-sample allocation not given. Samples analyzed were those drawn on day 63 after the first vaccine or placebo injection. Method: immunoSEQ multiplex PCR; TCRdb's copy keeps in-frame clones and lacks some. This sample has approximately 410,000 clones; roughly 90% occur once, and the top ten carry 3.6%. The source material was peripheral blood, sampled in a trial of Ad26.COV2.S vaccine versus placebo. These receptors all stem from a person between 18 and 65 years old who received the Ad26.COV2.S COVID-19 vaccine or a placebo.

This sequence joins TRBV5-1 and TRBJ1-6, with 12 bases aligning to TRBD1. The CDR3 is made up of 19 amino acids. Germline V gene data show CDR1 as SGHRS and CDR2 as YFSETQ. V shed 0 bases and J 2 bases; nucleotides not matched to a gene: 6. For the CDR3, the DNA is TGCGCCAGCAGCTTGGGGGACAGGGGGCGGGGACCCTATAATTCACCCCTCCACTTT. This translates into CASSLGDRGRGPYNSPLHF.

This chain uses TRBV11-2 with TRBJ2-6; 9 nucleotides line up with TRBD1. The CDR3 covers 18 residues. The V and J ends lost 5 bases and 3 bases, in that order; junction bases with no gene match: 11. The V gene's germline CDR1 is SGHAT and CDR2 FQNNGV. The CDR3 DNA follows: TGTGCCAGCAGCCTATCCGGGACAGGGACTTTTGGGGCCAACGTCCTGACTTTC. This sequence encodes CASSLSGTGTFGANVLTF. Drawing the rest from reference TRBV11-2 and TRBJ2-6, the complete variable domain is EAGVAQSPRYKIIEKRQSVAFWCNPISGHATLYWYQQILGQGPKLLIQFQNNGVVDDSQLPKDRFSAERLKGVDSTLKIQPAKLEDSAVYLCASSLSGTGTFGANVLTFGAGSRLTVL.

DNA for the CDR3: TGTGCCAGCAGTTTAGAATGGGGGCGCGAGCAGTACTTC. It translates to CASSLEWGREQYF. The gene calls are TRBV12-3 or TRBV12-4 and TRBJ2-7; tentative D call: TRBD1 (6 bases). V was shortened by 1 base and J by 6 bases, with 10 bases between the two germline ends. The CDR3 sequence is 13 residues long.

The gene calls are TRBV7-6 and TRBJ2-2; 8 positions match TRBD2. The V gene end was trimmed by 3 bases and the J gene end by 6 bases; junction bases not matched to a gene: 3. CDR1 SGHVS and CDR2 FNYEAQ come from the germline V gene. The length of the CDR3 is 14 residues. The CDR3, as DNA: TGTGCCAGCAGCTTGGGCGGGGGGTCCGGGGAGCTGTTTTTT. Translated: CASSLGGGSGELFF.

This rearrangement joins TRBV7-2 to TRBJ2-1; 13 positions agree with TRBD2. Germline lookup yields CDR1 SGHTA and CDR2 FQGNSA. Losses at the gene ends were 4 bases for V and 2 bases for J; bases not matched to a gene: 11. The CDR3 contains 19 residues. CDR3 sequence: CASSSPPGLAGTPYNEQFF. The CDR3 bases are TGTGCCAGCAGCTCTCCGCCGGGACTAGCGGGGACGCCCTACAATGAGCAGTTCTTC.

This clone was detected a few times. V and J are TRBV18 and TRBJ2-1, with 10 bases matching TRBD2. Germline lookup yields CDR1 KGHSH and CDR2 LQKENI. J lost 5 bases, V lost 3 bases, and 7 bases had no gene match. The CDR3 loop spans 16 amino acids. The CDR3 DNA reads TGTGCCAGCTCACCCCCACTAGCGGGGCCCCACAATGAGCAGTTCTTC. The encoded protein is CASSPPLAGPHNEQFF.

J is TRBJ2-1 and V is TRBV13; D not certain. With 0 bases removed from V and 10 bases from J, the gap between germline ends came to 4 bases. Germline CDR1 PRHDT, CDR2 FYEKMQ (reference sequence). The CDR3 loop spans 11 amino acids. CDR3 sequence: CASSLGQEQFF. The CDR3 coding sequence is TGTGCCAGCAGCTTAGGCCAGGAGCAGTTCTTC.

The chain combines TRBV6-1 with TRBJ1-5; TRBD1 matches 9 bases. V lost 0 bases, J lost 5 bases, and 8 bases stayed unmatched. CDR3 length: 17 residues. The germline gives CDR1 MNHNS, CDR2 SASEGT. Written as DNA, the CDR3 is TGTGCCAGCAGTGAAGCGCGGGGGACAGGGTTCCATCAGCCCCAGCATTTT. It translates to CASSEARGTGFHQPQHF.

This clone was seen just once. V and J are TRBV5-5 and TRBJ1-1, with a tentative D call TRBD1 (5 bases). Germline V gene data show CDR1 as SGHKS and CDR2 as YYEKEE (reference sequence). The V end lost 4 bases, the J end lost 6 bases, and 19 bases lay between the germline ends. The CDR3 spans 15 residues. CDR3 in amino acids: CASSLGPSVFAEAFF. CDR3 bases: TGTGCCAGCAGCCTGGGACCCTCGGTGTTTGCTGAAGCTTTCTTT.

The CDR3 DNA reads as TGTGCCAGCAGTTCGTCCCGAACTTATGGCTACACCTTC. Its protein product is CASSSSRTYGYTF. V is TRBV27 and J is TRBJ1-2; D remains unclear. Germline CDR1 MNHEY, CDR2 SMNVEV (reference sequence). The CDR3 contains 13 residues. The germline V and J ends were trimmed by 4 bases and 5 bases, with 11 bases remaining between them.

The chain joins TRBV30 to TRBJ1-5, with unresolved D. Germline CDR1 and CDR2: GTSNPN and SVGIG (reference sequence). The CDR3 runs to 13 residues. V was shortened by 2 bases and J by 4 bases, with 9 bases between the two germline ends. The CDR3 coding sequence is TGTGCCTGGAGTATATCCGGAAATCAGCCCCAGCATTTT. Amino acid sequence: CAWSISGNQPQHF.

DNA of the CDR3: TGCGCCAGCAGCTTGGTTGGAGGGGGGCTCCAAGAGACCCAGTACTTC. This translates into CASSLVGGGLQETQYF. The chain recombines TRBV5-1 with TRBJ2-5, with D perhaps given as TRBD1 or TRBD2 (6 bases each). The CDR3 extends over 16 amino acids. Per germline, CDR1 SGHRS and CDR2 YFSETQ. V was pared by 0 bases and J by 1 base, with 13 bases between. Complete variable domain (other parts from reference TRBV5-1 and TRBJ2-5): KAGVTQTPRYLIKTRGQQVTLSCSPISGHRSVSWYQQTPGQGLQFLFEYFSETQRNKGNFPGRFSGRQFSNSRSEMNVSTLELGDSALYLCASSLVGGGLQETQYFGPGTRLLVL.

V is TRBV27 and J is TRBJ1-6; D is unclear. Germline CDR1 and CDR2: MNHEY and SMNVEV (reference sequence). V was clipped by 2 bases and J by 5 bases, with 4 bases between them. CDR3 size: 13 residues. The CDR3 is CASSLSHNSPLHF. The DNA for the CDR3 is TGTGCCAGCAGTTTAAGCCATAATTCACCCCTCCACTTT.

As DNA, the CDR3 is TGTGCCAGCAGCTTGTTATCGGCGGCGAGCACAGATACGCAGTATTTT. This codes for CASSLLSAASTDTQYF. V gene TRBV5-6 combines with J gene TRBJ2-3, with no clear D. CDR3 length equals 16 residues. Germline V gene lookup returns CDR1 SGHDT and CDR2 YYEEEE. Between the trimmed V and J ends, which lost 1 base and 0 bases, there was a span of 12 bases.

V and J are TRBV5-6 and TRBJ2-5; TRBD2 matches at 8 bases. The CDR3 extends over 15 amino acids. The V gene's germline CDR1 is SGHDT and CDR2 YYEEEE. V was pared by 0 bases and J by 4 bases, with 5 bases of the junction left unmatched. This CDR3 is CASSLVGGARETQYF. As DNA, the CDR3 is TGTGCCAGCAGCTTGGTCGGGGGGGCCAGAGAGACCCAGTACTTC.

This clone was seen once. The rearrangement joins TRBV6-2 or TRBV6-3 to TRBJ1-2; no firm D call. V was trimmed by 0 bases and J by 2 bases, leaving 16 bases between them. CDR1 is MNHEY, CDR2 SVGEGT, per germline. CDR3 length: 17 residues. The CDR3 nucleotides are TGTGCCAGCAGTTACTCGTACCCACCCAAACTCAACTATGGCTACACCTTC. Translation gives CASSYSYPPKLNYGYTF.

The chain links TRBV7-3 to TRBJ2-7; D may match TRBD1 or TRBD2 (5 bases each). CDR3 size: 15 residues. With 6 bases removed from V and 3 bases from J, the gap between germline ends came to 18 bases. The germline CDR1 and CDR2 sequences are SGHTA and FQGTGA. The CDR3 here is CASSPSGTPIYEQYF. In DNA, the CDR3 is TGTGCCAGCAGTCCATCGGGGACCCCTATCTACGAGCAGTACTTC.

This clone turned up a few times. This chain joins TRBV15 and TRBJ1-6, with unresolved D. CDR1 and CDR2 from the germline V gene are LNHNV and YYDKDF (reference sequence). The CDR3 consists of 14 residues. Trimming took 5 bases from V and 9 from J, leaving 14 bases between them. CDR3 DNA sequence: TGTGCCACCAGCGACGCGAGGGAGGTTTCACCCCTCCACTTT. It yields the protein CATSDAREVSPLHF.

This clone was detected only a few times. The chain joins TRBV7-9 to TRBJ1-2, with no clear D. The CDR3 is made up of 15 amino acids. Trimming left V 4 bases short and J 4 bases short, with 16 bases between. Germline values: CDR1 SEHNR, CDR2 FQNEAQ (reference sequence). CDR3 sequence reads: CASSSSAWGSYGYTF. As DNA, the CDR3 is TGTGCCAGCAGCTCCTCAGCATGGGGTAGCTATGGCTACACCTTC.

The rearrangement uses TRBV25-1 and TRBJ1-6, with no clear D. Germline values: CDR1 MGHDK, CDR2 SYGVNS. Trimming removed 4 bases at V and 0 bases at J, with 13 bases between. This CDR3 contains 17 residues. CDR3 DNA sequence: TGTGCCAGCAGTGGCGCCGGACGGTCCTCCTATAATTCACCCCTCCACTTT. Protein product: CASSGAGRSSYNSPLHF.

The chain has TRBV27 and TRBJ2-7, with 9 bases that match TRBD1. The V gene end was trimmed by 8 bases and the J gene end by 3 bases; junction bases not matched to a gene: 11. CDR3 size: 15 residues. Germline V gives CDR1 MNHEY, CDR2 SMNVEV (reference sequence). This CDR3 reads CASAWTGAGGYEQYF. CDR3 in DNA: TGTGCCAGCGCCTGGACAGGGGCCGGGGGCTACGAGCAGTACTTC.